This T cell receptor (beta chain) appears in the sequencing data of a study of blood T cell repertoires in COVID-19. Profiled with immunoSEQ multiplex PCR; TCRdb holds only in-frame clones, not every one. The profile shows 300,000 or so clones, over 85% of them singletons. Germline V CDR1 and CDR2: SNHLY, FYNNEI. J lost 0 bases, V lost 6 bases, and 4 bases had no gene match. This CDR3 contains 15 residues. The rearrangement uses TRBV2 and TRBJ2-2, with TRBD1 matching over 7 bases. The sample comprised PBMCs or T cells enriched from blood (not recorded which). This receptor was obtained from a man aged 55-75 years who had recovered from COVID-19. The CDR3 protein is CASRGQSANTGELFF. DNA for the CDR3: TGTGCCAGCAGGGGACAGAGCGCGAACACCGGGGAGCTGTTTTTT.